What follows is one TCR beta chain and its context. Its antigen is unknown. No per-base quality is available; no much larger clone lies one base away. These data come from a study of vaccination and CD4 T cells after COVID-19 (dated by TCRdb to 2022 to 2024). Background on the whole study: Every convalescent patient had a positive nasal swab PCR test for SARS-CoV-2, with mild disease in nine or ten patients and severe disease in one. The convalescent cohort included six males and four females, with two Hispanic individuals, seven Caucasians, two Asians and one multiracial person. Two doses of either the Pfizer-BioNTech BNT162b2 vaccine (n=8) or the Moderna mRNA-1273 vaccine (n=2) were administered to participants. Post-COVID blood samples were collected from convalescent patients a median of around 100 days after diagnosis, with a range of roughly 35 to 161 days. Post-vaccine blood samples were collected a median of approximately 77 days after the second vaccine dose, ranging from roughly 12 to 241 days. For three convalescent patients, samples were collected at an early post-vaccination timepoint (day 14) as well as at a late post-vaccination timepoint (days 161 to 241). In 10 COVID-19 convalescent patients and a handful of infection-naive healthy vaccine recipients, the spike-specific CD4+ TCR repertoire before mRNA vaccination was compared with the repertoire after mRNA vaccination.

The CDR3 covers 16 residues, taking in both the cysteine and the phenylalanine. The read is trimmed to its CDR3 DNA, 48 bases read in frame from base 1. CDR1 and CDR2 were assigned from the germline V gene (reference sequence) as LNHNV and YYDKDF. V and J are truncated by 5 bases and 6 bases respectively, leaving an intervening sequence of 23 bases. Overall study outcomes, separate from this receptor: The median count of SARS-CoV-2-reactive clonotypes went up from some 23 after infection to about 41 after vaccination, although the change was not significant. Of the vaccine-specific clones found in convalescent patients, nearly all (304 of 307) were mono-reactive for SARS-CoV-2 spike instead of being cross-reactive with common cold coronaviruses. The study included relatively few convalescent patients and did not analyze early timepoints after natural infection. Among the post-vaccine SARS-CoV-2-reactive clones in convalescent patients, a median around 86% showed up only after vaccination, which suggests vaccine-specific priming.

Preparation of the library involved PCR. Reads for this sample came from an Illumina iSeq 100. Regarding the original processing steps: Non-productive sequences were filtered out, and CDR3s that did not start with C, did not end with F or W, or were shorter than 7 amino acids were discarded. Similarity between CDR3 sequences was evaluated in R version 3.6.1 using Levenshtein distances (stringdist) and unrooted phylogenetic trees (ape). In-frame beta chains were kept once TCRdb had trimmed the public reads at Q25 with fastp and called clones with MiXCR. A single entry per CDR3 protein holds the most common genes and DNA from its merged rows. TCRdb's processing, not the study's, gives the V and J calls here. The sample table contains around 26,000 distinct CDR3 sequences; only one count was recorded for around 53% of them. Of the sample, less than 6.5% falls within the top ten clones. The time point label here, explained by the study, means: late sampling 161 to 241 days after vaccination in a few convalescent patients. Positive SARS-CoV-2 PCR tests in the convalescent patients dated from March to December 2020, before Alpha, Beta and Delta variants emerged in the United States. Ficoll-Paque Plus gradient centrifugation was used to isolate PBMCs from whole blood, and the isolated PBMCs were then either used fresh or cryopreserved at -140C.

This sequence uses TRBV15 and TRBJ2-7; the D gene is perhaps TRBD1 or TRBD2, as each covers 5 bases. The clonotype was recovered from a human donor who had recovered from COVID-19. Sequenced material: CD4+ T cells from blood, taken about 7 months after SARS-CoV-2 vaccination. The CDR3 region: CATSPRPGQSKSEQYF. The nucleotide sequence reads as follows: TGTGCCACCAGCCCCCGCCCGGGGCAGTCCAAAAGCGAGCAGTACTTC.